A selection of T cell receptor beta chains follows, all from one sample in a study of T cell responses to AZD1222 COVID-19 vaccine. Only in-frame clones appear in the TCRdb table, and some are missing; sequencing was by immunoSEQ multiplex PCR. In the table there are more than 95,000 clones, 80% to 90% of which are singletons. This specimen was peripheral blood, taken on day 0 of AZD1222 vaccination. These receptors originate from an adult in good health. Both conserved end residues are part of each CDR3. D genes are given only for firm matches. The size field is filled for only some rows; it gives once, few, many or a size class.

d_call,j_call,v_call,clone_size,cdr3_aa,cdr3_nt
-,TRBJ2-7,TRBV7-2,-,CASSLAGPEQYF,TGTGCCAGCAGCTTAGCTGGACCCGAGCAGTACTTC
-,TRBJ1-4,TRBV5-1,-,CASSPGRVGEKLFF,TGCGCCAGCAGCCCCGGAAGGGTGGGGGAAAAACTGTTTTTT
-,TRBJ2-6,TRBV4-2,-,CASRREAGISSGANVLTF,TGTGCCAGCAGGAGAGAGGCAGGGATAAGCTCTGGGGCCAACGTCCTGACTTTC
-,TRBJ2-1,TRBV11-2,-,CASSLANEQFF,TGTGCCAGCAGCTTAGCGAATGAGCAGTTCTTC
-,TRBJ1-3,TRBV27,-,CASSFSPGTGNTIYF,TGTGCCAGCAGTTTCTCTCCGGGGACGGGAAACACCATATATTTT
-,TRBJ1-2,TRBV19,-,CASSLLSGEGYTF,TGTGCCAGTAGTTTATTGTCAGGGGAGGGCTACACCTTC
-,TRBJ2-7,TRBV12-3/TRBV12-4,-,CASSPVERERYF,TGTGCCAGCAGTCCCGTAGAGAGGGAGCGGTACTTC
-,TRBJ1-6,TRBV6-5,once,CASGQPYNSPLHF,TGTGCCAGTGGACAGCCTTATAATTCACCCCTCCACTTT
-,TRBJ1-1,TRBV18,-,CASSPQVGDTEAFF,TGTGCCAGCTCACCCCAGGTAGGGGACACTGAAGCTTTCTTT
-,TRBJ1-2,TRBV11-2,-,CASSLGIGDRVGLYGYTF,TGTGCCAGCAGCTTAGGCATCGGGGACCGCGTTGGCCTATATGGCTACACCTTC
-,TRBJ1-1,TRBV2,-,CAGVTGNTEAFF,TGTGCCGGAGTAACAGGGAACACTGAAGCTTTCTTT
-,TRBJ1-1,TRBV24-1,-,CATSDPDFTEAFF,TGTGCCACCAGTGACCCTGACTTCACTGAAGCTTTCTTT
-,TRBJ1-5,TRBV7-9,-,CASSATPGPQHF,TGTGCCAGCAGCGCTACTCCCGGGCCCCAGCATTTT
-,TRBJ2-1,TRBV3-1/TRBV3-2,once,CASSQGPYNEQFF,TGTGCCAGCAGCCAAGGCCCCTACAATGAGCAGTTCTTC
-,TRBJ1-4,TRBV27,few,CASSKQGRREKLFF,TGTGCCAGCAGTAAACAGGGTCGGCGAGAAAAACTGTTTTTT
-,TRBJ2-1,TRBV10-2,-,CASTVLRGNEQFF,TGCGCCAGCACGGTTTTGCGGGGCAATGAGCAGTTCTTC
TRBD1,TRBJ2-1,TRBV12-5,-,CASGLVLATGANEQFF,TGTGCTAGTGGTTTGGTACTCGCGACAGGGGCGAACGAGCAGTTCTTC
-,TRBJ2-5,TRBV28,-,CASSPGTLKETQYF,TGTGCCAGCAGTCCTGGGACTCTCAAAGAGACCCAGTACTTC
-,TRBJ1-4,TRBV7-9,-,CASSLAATNEKLFF,TGTGCCAGCAGCCTGGCTGCGACTAATGAAAAACTGTTTTTT
TRBD2,TRBJ2-2,TRBV9,-,CASTNPGGADKNTGELFF,TGTGCCAGCACTAACCCCGGGGGGGCAGATAAGAACACCGGGGAGCTGTTTTTT
-,TRBJ1-5,TRBV19,-,CASVATGTSNQPQHF,TGTGCCAGTGTCGCTACCGGGACAAGCAATCAGCCCCAGCATTTT
TRBD1,TRBJ1-1,TRBV7-6,once,CASSQRQGEMNTEAFF,TGTGCCAGCAGCCAAAGACAGGGGGAAATGAACACTGAAGCTTTCTTT
-,TRBJ1-1,TRBV18,-,CASSPPHTNTEAFF,TGTGCCAGCTCACCACCCCACACGAACACTGAAGCTTTCTTT
-,TRBJ1-2,TRBV6-5,-,CASSSNRDGYTF,TGTGCCAGCAGTTCAAACAGGGATGGCTACACCTTC
-,TRBJ2-1,TRBV12-3/TRBV12-4,-,CASSFRGYNEQFF,TGTGCCAGCAGTTTCCGAGGCTACAATGAGCAGTTCTTC
TRBD1,TRBJ1-2,TRBV6-5,-,CASSGQGYGYTF,TGTGCCAGCAGCGGACAGGGGTATGGCTACACCTTC
-,TRBJ1-5,TRBV23-1,-,CASSQSEARPDEGPQHF,TGCGCCAGCAGTCAATCGGAGGCCAGGCCCGACGAAGGGCCCCAGCATTTT
-,TRBJ1-5,TRBV7-8,-,CASSREGQNKRSNQPQHF,TGTGCCAGCAGCCGAGAGGGGCAGAATAAGCGCAGCAATCAGCCCCAGCATTTT
TRBD1,TRBJ2-7,TRBV6-6,-,CASRQGGYEQYF,TGTGCCAGCAGACAGGGGGGCTACGAGCAGTACTTC
TRBD1,TRBJ1-1,TRBV6-5,-,CASTRDRVMNTEAFF,TGTGCCAGCACACGGGACAGGGTCATGAACACTGAAGCTTTCTTT
-,TRBJ1-1,TRBV28,-,CASSAVGARDTEAFF,TGTGCCAGCAGTGCCGTGGGGGCTCGCGACACTGAAGCTTTCTTT
-,TRBJ1-5,TRBV12-3/TRBV12-4,few,CASSLMVGKPQHF,TGTGCCAGCAGTTTAATGGTAGGAAAGCCCCAGCATTTT
-,TRBJ2-1,TRBV24-1,-,CATSDLKGNSYNEQFF,TGTGCCACCAGTGATTTAAAGGGGAACTCCTACAATGAGCAGTTCTTC
-,TRBJ1-2,TRBV7-2,-,CASSPTLRYGYTF,TGTGCCAGCAGTCCTACCCTGAGGTATGGCTACACCTTC
TRBD1,TRBJ1-2,TRBV19,-,CASSMGQLNYGYTF,TGTGCCAGTAGTATGGGACAGTTAAACTATGGCTACACCTTC
-,TRBJ1-1,TRBV6-5,few,CASRIQGLSPEAFF,TGTGCCAGCAGGATACAGGGTTTAAGCCCTGAAGCTTTCTTT
-,TRBJ1-4,TRBV18,-,CASSSQRAGEKLFF,TGTGCCAGCTCGTCACAGCGGGCTGGGGAAAAACTGTTTTTT
TRBD1,TRBJ1-1,TRBV3-1/TRBV3-2,-,CASSQEGVGTGDLNTEAFF,TGTGCCAGCAGCCAAGAAGGGGTGGGAACAGGGGATTTGAACACTGAAGCTTTCTTT
TRBD1,TRBJ1-2,TRBV7-9,-,CASSFGGTGDYGYTF,TGTGCAAGCAGCTTTGGTGGGACAGGAGATTATGGCTACACCTTC
TRBD2,TRBJ2-7,TRBV6-5,-,CASSRTSYEQYF,TGTGCCAGCAGTCGGACTAGCTACGAGCAGTACTTC
TRBD1,TRBJ1-2,TRBV25-1,-,CASSEQGTGPGYTF,TGTGCCAGCAGTGAGCAGGGGACAGGCCCTGGCTACACCTTC
TRBD1,TRBJ2-7,TRBV6-6,-,CAGSGGAGGHEQYF,TGTGCCGGTTCAGGGGGCGCAGGGGGCCACGAGCAGTACTTC
-,TRBJ2-3,TRBV10-2,-,CASRHPQNTDTQYF,TGCGCCAGCCGCCACCCTCAGAACACAGATACGCAGTATTTT
-,TRBJ1-2,TRBV12-3/TRBV12-4,-,CASSLQGRGGYTF,TGTGCCAGCAGTTTACAAGGGAGAGGGGGCTACACCTTC
TRBD1,TRBJ1-5,TRBV10-3,-,CAIRAGGFGQPQHF,TGTGCCATCCGGGCAGGGGGCTTCGGTCAGCCCCAGCATTTT
-,TRBJ1-1,TRBV5-6,-,CASSLDTLVFLGDTEAFF,TGTGCCAGCAGCTTGGATACTCTTGTCTTCCTTGGGGACACTGAAGCTTTCTTT
-,TRBJ1-1,TRBV6-5,-,CASSTQEGGIAEAFF,TGTGCCAGCAGTACCCAGGAAGGGGGAATAGCTGAAGCTTTCTTT
-,TRBJ2-1,TRBV10-3,-,CAISESLGGRYNEQFF,TGTGCCATCAGTGAGTCTTTGGGTGGCAGGTACAATGAGCAGTTCTTC
-,TRBJ1-6,TRBV10-3,few,CAISEQGNSPLHF,TGTGCCATCAGTGAGCAAGGGAATTCACCCCTCCACTTT
-,TRBJ2-7,TRBV4-3,-,CASSQDLTLPWYEQYF,TGCGCCAGCAGCCAAGATCTTACCCTTCCGTGGTACGAGCAGTACTTC